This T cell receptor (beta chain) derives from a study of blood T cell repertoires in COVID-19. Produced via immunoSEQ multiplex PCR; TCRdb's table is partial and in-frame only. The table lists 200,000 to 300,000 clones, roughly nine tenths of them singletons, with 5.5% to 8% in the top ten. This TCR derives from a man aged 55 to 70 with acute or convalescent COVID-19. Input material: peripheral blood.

The CDR3 loop reads CASSLSTTEQFF. The CDR3 coding sequence is TGCGCCAGCAGCTTAAGTACAACTGAGCAGTTCTTC. The rearrangement joins TRBV5-1 to TRBJ2-1; D remains unclear. V was trimmed by 2 bases and J by 9 bases, leaving 9 bases between them. The germline V gene has CDR1 SGHRS and CDR2 YFSETQ. CDR3 length equals 12 residues.